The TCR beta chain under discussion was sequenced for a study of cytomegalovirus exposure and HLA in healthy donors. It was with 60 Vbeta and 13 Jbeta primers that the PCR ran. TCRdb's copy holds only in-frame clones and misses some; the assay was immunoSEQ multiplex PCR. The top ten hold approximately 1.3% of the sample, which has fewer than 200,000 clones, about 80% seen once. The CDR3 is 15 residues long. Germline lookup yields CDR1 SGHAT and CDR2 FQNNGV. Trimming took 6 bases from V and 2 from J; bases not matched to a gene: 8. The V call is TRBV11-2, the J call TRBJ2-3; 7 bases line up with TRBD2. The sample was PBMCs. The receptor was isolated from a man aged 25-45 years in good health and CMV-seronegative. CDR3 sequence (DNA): TGTGCCAGCAGGCGTGGGCTAGCGGACACAGATACGCAGTATTTT. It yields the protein CASRRGLADTDTQYF.